This entry is about one T cell receptor (beta chain). From germline, CDR1 is SQVTM and CDR2 ANQGSEA. The ends lost 7 bases at V and 2 bases at J; junction bases unmatched: 9. The CDR3 length is 15 residues. These data are taken from a study of shared clonotypes between healthy human individuals. Terminally differentiated effector memory CD45RA+ cells were excluded by CCR7 positive selection of CD45RO-negative cells. TCRdb's table, derived via immunoSEQ multiplex PCR, lists solely in-frame clones and lacks some. The sample contains about 1.9 million clones, just over 90% of which appear only once. The TCR sequence derives from a man between 18 and 29 years old in good health. Some clones in this sample may be carry-over from other donors' samples. The rearrangement links TRBV29-1 to TRBJ1-5, with 9 bases aligning to TRBD1. The sequenced material came from naive CD8+ T cells from PBMCs. In DNA, the CDR3 is TGCAGCGCAACGCTACACAGGGGGCGCAATCAGCCCCAGCATTTT. Protein product: CSATLHRGRNQPQHF.